Listed here is a single TCR beta chain. Its antigen is not known. Only in-frame clones appear in the TCRdb table, and some are missing; sequencing was by immunoSEQ multiplex PCR. The sample has fewer than 40,000 clones; roughly 50% are singletons. CDR1 and CDR2 from the germline V gene are MDHEN and SYDVKM. CDR3 length: 13 residues. The ends lost 10 bases at V and 4 bases at J; junction bases unmatched: 7. This specimen comes from a study of a mutant IDH1 vaccine in newly diagnosed glioma. About the research overall: Eight vaccinations were given in weeks 1, 3, 5, 7, 11, 15, 19 and 23. Once 4-6 weeks had passed after radiotherapy alone, vaccination started, or it started with temozolomide cycles. Antecedent treatment encompassed radiotherapy, temozolomide, or their combination; the majority received both. Treated patients, roughly 62% male and about 38% female, averaged 40.4 years of age.

Time point of the sample: week 5, during vaccination. It was 300 ug of mutant IDH1 20-mer peptide that made up each vaccine dose, given with topical imiquimod. The clonotype comes from a woman between 18 and 30 years old with glioma. The starting material was PBMCs, obtained from a glioma patient whose treatment included an IDH1 peptide vaccine. The genes are TRBV28 and TRBJ1-2; 9 nucleotides match TRBD1. This chain's CDR3 is CAIRDRVIYGYTF. The CDR3 nucleotides read TGTGCCATCCGGGACAGGGTCATCTATGGCTACACCTTC.